The clone carrying this T cell receptor (beta chain) was seen many times. The V segment lost 3 bases and the J segment 8 bases; nucleotides outside the gene matches: 17. Per the germline V gene, CDR1 is SGDLS and CDR2 is YYNGEE. CDR3 size: 17 residues. TCRdb used MiXCR to reprocess the 5' RACE reads, holding one entry per CDR3 protein. The table has about 110,000 distinct CDR3 sequences, around 10% seen once; the top ten hold roughly 7.5%. This sample is drawn from a study of early T cells in non-severe SARS-CoV-2 infection. The V and J genes are TRBV9 and TRBJ2-1; TRBD1 agrees at 7 bases. The specimen was whole blood. This receptor was identified in an adult who was a healthcare worker with PCR-confirmed SARS-CoV-2 infection or an uninfected control (not recorded which). The CDR3 is CASSAEQGTSGWDEQFF. CDR3 nucleotides: TGTGCCAGCAGCGCCGAACAGGGGACAAGCGGATGGGATGAGCAGTTCTTC.